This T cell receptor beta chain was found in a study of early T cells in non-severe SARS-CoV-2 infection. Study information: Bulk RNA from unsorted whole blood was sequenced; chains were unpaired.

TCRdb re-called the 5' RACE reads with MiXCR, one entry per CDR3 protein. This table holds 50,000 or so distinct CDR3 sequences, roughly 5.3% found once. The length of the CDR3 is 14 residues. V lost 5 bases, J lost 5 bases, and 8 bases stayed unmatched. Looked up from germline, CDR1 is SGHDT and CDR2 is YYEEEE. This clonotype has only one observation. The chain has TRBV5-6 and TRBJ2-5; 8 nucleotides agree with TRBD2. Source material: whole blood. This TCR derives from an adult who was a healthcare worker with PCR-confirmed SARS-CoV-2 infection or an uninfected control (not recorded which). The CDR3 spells CASRILAGRETQYF. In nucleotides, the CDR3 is TGTGCCAGCAGAATATTAGCGGGGAGGGAGACCCAGTACTTC.